This TCR beta chain appears in the sequencing data of a study of T cell responses to AZD1222 COVID-19 vaccine. Study-level results: Baseline seropositivity characterized only a handful of AZD1222 recipients. The sample set comprised mostly white British donors with more females, and clonal diversity was possibly underestimated.

Trimming shortened V by 6 bases and J by 3 bases, and 9 bases separated the two germline ends. CDR1 and CDR2 (germline): SEHNR, FQNEAQ (reference sequence). The CDR3 runs to 13 residues. With regard to this clone: What it binds is unknown.

Clones were sequenced by immunoSEQ multiplex PCR, and TCRdb holds only the in-frame ones, with some missing. The profile shows about 140,000 clones, 80% to 90% of them singletons. This receptor was identified in an adult in good health. The chain employs TRBV7-9 and TRBJ1-5; D not resolved. This specimen was peripheral blood, taken on day 0 of AZD1222 vaccination. As DNA, the CDR3 is TGTGCCAGCAGTTCAGGAATCAATCAGCCCCAGCATTTT. Translation: CASSSGINQPQHF.